This T cell receptor beta chain was recorded in a study of T-cell memory formation after mild COVID-19. This clonotype was found a few times. TCRdb re-analysed the 5' RACE reads in MiXCR, keeping a single row per CDR3 protein. The sample shows 500,000 to 650,000 distinct CDR3 sequences, less than 25% of them seen only once. This sequence was found in an adult woman who had mild COVID-19 (a few samples of this study predate the infection). Cell type and time point are not known. The sequenced material came from PBMCs or a T cell subset sorted from them (not recorded which).

CDR3 nucleotides: TGTGCCAGCAGCTTAGCCTCGGGGGTATCGGATACGCAGTATTTT. It yields the protein CASSLASGVSDTQYF. The gene calls are TRBV7-8 and TRBJ2-3; D is possibly TRBD2 (6 bases). Trimming left V 0 bases short and J 6 bases short, with 13 bases between. The CDR3 contains 15 residues. Germline V gene lookup returns CDR1 SGHVS and CDR2 FQNEAQ.